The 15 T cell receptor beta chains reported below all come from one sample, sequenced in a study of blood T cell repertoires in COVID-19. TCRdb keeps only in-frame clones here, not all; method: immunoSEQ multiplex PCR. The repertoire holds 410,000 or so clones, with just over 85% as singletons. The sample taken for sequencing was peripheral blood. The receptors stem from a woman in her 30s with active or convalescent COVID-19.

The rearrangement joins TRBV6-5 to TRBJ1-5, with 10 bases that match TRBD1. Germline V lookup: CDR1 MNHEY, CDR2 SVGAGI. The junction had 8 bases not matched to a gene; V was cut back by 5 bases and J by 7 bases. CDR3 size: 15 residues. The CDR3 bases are TGTGCCAGCAGTATCCGGGACAGGGGTGAACAGCCCCAGCATTTT. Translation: CASSIRDRGEQPQHF.

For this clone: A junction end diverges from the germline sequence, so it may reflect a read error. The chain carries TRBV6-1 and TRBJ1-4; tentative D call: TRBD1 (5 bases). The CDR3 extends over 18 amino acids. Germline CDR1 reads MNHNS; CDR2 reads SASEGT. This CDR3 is CANSEAGDYQYANEKLFF. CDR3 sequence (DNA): TGTGCCAACAGTGAAGCGGGGGACTATCAATACGCTAATGAAAAACTGTTTTTT.

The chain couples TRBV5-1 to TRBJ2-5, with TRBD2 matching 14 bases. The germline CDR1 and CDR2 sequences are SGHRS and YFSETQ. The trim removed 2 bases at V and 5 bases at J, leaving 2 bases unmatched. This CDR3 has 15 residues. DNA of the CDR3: TGCGCCAGCAGCTTAGGGACTAGCGGGGGTGAGACCCAGTACTTC. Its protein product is CASSLGTSGGETQYF.

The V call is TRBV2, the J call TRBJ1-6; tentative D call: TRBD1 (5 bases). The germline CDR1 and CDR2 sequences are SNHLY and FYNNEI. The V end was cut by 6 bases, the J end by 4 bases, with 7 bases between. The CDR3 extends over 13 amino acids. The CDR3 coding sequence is TGTGCCAGCAGGGGGCCGTATAATTCACCCCTCCACTTT. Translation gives CASRGPYNSPLHF.

The CDR3 nucleotides read TGTGCCAGCAGTACCCCCCTTAGCGGCTACACCTTC. Amino acid sequence: CASSTPLSGYTF. This chain links TRBV6-5 with TRBJ1-2; D uncertain. The V end lost 5 bases, the J end lost 8 bases, and 12 bases lay between the germline ends. The V gene's germline CDR1 is MNHEY and CDR2 SVGAGI. The CDR3 spans 12 residues.

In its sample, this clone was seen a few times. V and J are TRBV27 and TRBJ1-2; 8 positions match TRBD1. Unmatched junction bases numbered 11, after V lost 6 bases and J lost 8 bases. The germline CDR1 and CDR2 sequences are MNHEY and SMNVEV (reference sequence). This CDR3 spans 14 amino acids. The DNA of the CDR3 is TGTGCCAGCAGGCCATCGGACAGGGCCGGGGGCTACACCTTC. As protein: CASRPSDRAGGYTF.

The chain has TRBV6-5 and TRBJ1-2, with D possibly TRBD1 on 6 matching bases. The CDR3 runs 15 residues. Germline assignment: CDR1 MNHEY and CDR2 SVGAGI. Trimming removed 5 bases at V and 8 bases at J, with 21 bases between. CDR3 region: CASSLRETGTGGYTF. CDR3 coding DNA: TGTGCCAGCAGTCTCCGAGAAACAGGGACGGGAGGCTACACCTTC.

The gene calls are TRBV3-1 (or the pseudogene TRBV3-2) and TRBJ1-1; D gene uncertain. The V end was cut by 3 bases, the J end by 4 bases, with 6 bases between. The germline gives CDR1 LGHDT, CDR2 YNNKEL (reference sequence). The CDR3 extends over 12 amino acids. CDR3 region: CASSQPGTEAFF. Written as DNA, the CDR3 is TGTGCCAGCAGCCAGCCGGGCACTGAAGCTTTCTTT.

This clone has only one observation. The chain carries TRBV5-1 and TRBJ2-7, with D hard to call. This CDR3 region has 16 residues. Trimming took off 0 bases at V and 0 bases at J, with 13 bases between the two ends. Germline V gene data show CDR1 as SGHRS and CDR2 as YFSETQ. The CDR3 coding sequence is TGCGCCAGCAGCTTGGACCCAGGCTCAAGCTCCTACGAGCAGTACTTC. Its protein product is CASSLDPGSSSYEQYF.

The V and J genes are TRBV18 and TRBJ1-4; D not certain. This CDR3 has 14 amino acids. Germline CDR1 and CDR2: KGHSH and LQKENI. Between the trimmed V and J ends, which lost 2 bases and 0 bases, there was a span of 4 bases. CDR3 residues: CASSPIATNEKLFF. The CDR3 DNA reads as TGTGCCAGCTCACCAATCGCAACTAATGAAAAACTGTTTTTT.

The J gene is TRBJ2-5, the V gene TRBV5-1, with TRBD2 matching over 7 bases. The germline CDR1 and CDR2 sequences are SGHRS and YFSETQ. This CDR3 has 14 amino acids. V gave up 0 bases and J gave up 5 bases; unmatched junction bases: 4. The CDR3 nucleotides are TGCGCCAGCAGCTTGGTTCCTAGCGGTGAGACCCAGTACTTC. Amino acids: CASSLVPSGETQYF.

CDR3: CASSRGGRLFF. The CDR3 DNA follows: TGTGCCAGCAGCAGGGGGGGGAGGCTGTTTTTT. The chain employs TRBV3-1 (or the pseudogene TRBV3-2) and TRBJ2-2; a possible D gene is TRBD2 (7 bases). Germline CDR1 LGHDT, CDR2 YNNKEL (reference sequence). The CDR3 consists of 11 residues. Deletions cut 5 bases from V and 13 bases from J, with 11 bases between.

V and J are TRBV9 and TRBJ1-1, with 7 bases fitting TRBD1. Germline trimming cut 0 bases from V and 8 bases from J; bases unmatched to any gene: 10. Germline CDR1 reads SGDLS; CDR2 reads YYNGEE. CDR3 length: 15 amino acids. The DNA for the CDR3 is TGTGCCAGCAGCGTAGCGGAGGGGGCAGGGGCGGAAGCTTTCTTT. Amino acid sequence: CASSVAEGAGAEAFF.

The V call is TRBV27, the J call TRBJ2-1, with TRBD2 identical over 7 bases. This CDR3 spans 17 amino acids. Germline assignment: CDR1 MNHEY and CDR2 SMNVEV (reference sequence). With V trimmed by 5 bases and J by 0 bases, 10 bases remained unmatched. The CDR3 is CASSPTAGTSSYNEQFF. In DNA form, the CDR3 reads TGTGCCAGCAGTCCCACAGCGGGAACCTCCTCCTACAATGAGCAGTTCTTC.

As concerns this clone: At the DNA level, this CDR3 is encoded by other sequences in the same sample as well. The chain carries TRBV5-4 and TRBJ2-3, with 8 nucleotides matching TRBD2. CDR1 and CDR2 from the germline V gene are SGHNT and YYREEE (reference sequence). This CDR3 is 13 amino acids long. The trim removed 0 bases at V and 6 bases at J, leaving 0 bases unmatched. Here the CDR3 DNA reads TGTGCCAGCAGCTTGGCGGGGGGGGATACGCAGTATTTT. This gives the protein CASSLAGGDTQYF.